This is a list of T cell receptor beta chains from one sample in a study of spatial heterogeneity in lung cancer. TCRdb re-called the 5' RACE reads through MiXCR, storing one row per CDR3 protein. The sample contains 13,000 or so distinct CDR3 sequences, 5.1% of which appear only once. The source material was lung tumor tissue, sampled at surgery. The receptors here all came from a male donor with early-stage non-small cell lung cancer. Each CDR3 is given with its conserved first and last residue. Each record gives: clone size, V gene, D gene, J gene, CDR3 DNA, CDR3 protein. A D gene is named only where the DNA matches it firmly. Size is stated as how often the clone was seen (once, few, many) or a class if it is expanded.

many	TRBV7-2	.	TRBJ1-3	TGTGCCAGCAGCTTACAGGGCTCCTCTGGAAACACCATATATTTT	CASSLQGSSGNTIYF
many	TRBV5-1	.	TRBJ2-5	TGCGCCAGCAGCTTACAAGAGACCCAGTACTTC	CASSLQETQYF
few	TRBV18	TRBD1	TRBJ1-2	TGTGCCAGCTCACCTGGACAGGGCGCCTTAAACTATGGCTACACCTTC	CASSPGQGALNYGYTF
medium-sized	TRBV6-5	TRBD1	TRBJ1-2	TGTGCCAGCAACCCAGGGGGCTGGGCCTATGGCTACACCTTC	CASNPGGWAYGYTF
many	TRBV3-1	.	TRBJ1-1	TGTGCCAGCAGCCAAGCCCTGACAGGTATTGAAGCTTTCTTT	CASSQALTGIEAFF
few	TRBV5-1	TRBD1	TRBJ2-5	TGCGCCAGCAGCGCGTCGACAGGGGGCCAAGAGACCCAGTACTTC	CASSASTGGQETQYF
few	TRBV28	.	TRBJ1-6	TGTGCCAGCAGCACCCCTAATTCACCCCTCCACTTT	CASSTPNSPLHF
many	TRBV4-2	.	TRBJ2-3	TGTGCCAGCAGCCAGGTTCTGTGGGTCAAGGGGCCCGATAGAAGCACAGATACGCAGTATTTT	CASSQVLWVKGPDRSTDTQYF
large	TRBV27	.	TRBJ1-5	TGTGCCAGCAGTTTGCAGAGGAATCAGCCCCAGCATTTT	CASSLQRNQPQHF
many	TRBV18	.	TRBJ1-1	TGTGCCAGCTCTGCCAACAGGGCGATGACTGAAGCTTTCTTT	CASSANRAMTEAFF
many	TRBV4-3	.	TRBJ2-3	TGCGCCAGCAGCCAAGATCAGGGGCTCGACACAGATACGCAGTATTTT	CASSQDQGLDTDTQYF
many	TRBV20-1	TRBD2	TRBJ2-3	TGCAGTGCTAGAGATTTCCGGGGGGGTAGCACAGATACGCAGTATTTT	CSARDFRGGSTDTQYF
many	TRBV11-2	.	TRBJ1-4	TGTGCCAGCAGCTTAGGGGAGGAAAAACTGTTTTTT	CASSLGEEKLFF
many	TRBV3-1	TRBD2	TRBJ2-4	TGTGCCAGCAGACCAAGCGGTAGCGGGGCGCAGTACTTC	CASRPSGSGAQYF
many	TRBV5-1	.	TRBJ2-2	TGCGCCAGCAGCTTGGCCGTAGACGGTACCGGGGAGCTGTTTTTT	CASSLAVDGTGELFF
medium-sized	TRBV10-3	.	TRBJ1-3	TGTGCCATCAGAGACCCGGGACACTTTTCCTCTGGAAACACCATATATTTT	CAIRDPGHFSSGNTIYF
many	TRBV30	.	TRBJ2-5	TGTGCCTGGAGCCAAACAGGGTCCCCAGAGACCCAGTACTTC	CAWSQTGSPETQYF
many	TRBV18	.	TRBJ2-5	TGTGCCAGCTCCCTGGGCAGGATCCAAGAGACCCAGTACTTC	CASSLGRIQETQYF